This TCR beta chain is from a study of CD8+ T cells in alopecia areata. Findings of the study overall: Among the cells sequenced in scalp samples are also the resident alphabeta T cells of normal skin.

Investigators isolated RNA and reverse transcribed it into cDNA to act as the sequencing template. Sequenced by immunoSEQ multiplex PCR; TCRdb stores in-frame clones only, minus some. Altogether 95,000 to 120,000 clones are present, 59% being singletons, with the ten largest covering under 25%. With respect to this clone: Its antigen is undetermined.

Germline CDR1 reads LNHNV; CDR2 reads YYDKDF (reference sequence). This CDR3 region has 15 residues. V was pared by 3 bases and J by 9 bases, with 18 bases between. What was sequenced was CD8+ T cells sorted from blood. The receptor was isolated from a human donor in good health. The V gene is TRBV15, the J gene TRBJ1-5; unclear D gene. CDR3 in amino acids: CATSSFSTGKGPQHF. In nucleotides, the CDR3 is TGTGCCACCAGCAGTTTCTCTACGGGGAAAGGGCCCCAGCATTTT.